The source of this T cell receptor (beta chain) is a study of T cell changes during pregnancy in multiple sclerosis. TCRdb's table, derived via immunoSEQ multiplex PCR, lists solely in-frame clones and lacks some. The sample has approximately 23,000 clones, around nine tenths seen once. V dropped 3 bases and J dropped 5; count of bases not matched to a gene: 9. Germline V lookup: CDR1 SGHNT, CDR2 YENEEA. CDR3 size: 15 residues. The sample here was CD8+ T cells from peripheral blood mononuclear cells, taken in the first trimester of pregnancy. The J gene is TRBJ1-1, the V gene TRBV11-3, with 7 bases that match TRBD1. This receptor was obtained from a female donor with multiple sclerosis, enrolled in a pregnancy study. CDR3 DNA sequence: TGTGCCAGCAGCTTTCGAGGGGGCGCAAGGACTGAAGCTTTCTTT. It codes for CASSFRGGARTEAFF.